A selection of T cell receptor beta chains follows, all from one sample in a study of T cells in Graves' hyperthyroidism and ophthalmopathy. MiXCR, applied by TCRdb to the multiplex PCR reads, yields one record per CDR3 protein. This sample has almost 600,000 distinct CDR3 sequences; more than 45% occur once, and the top ten carry approximately 8.4%. The sequencing input was peripheral blood or thyroid tissue (not recorded which). The receptor source for this set is a woman under 30 with Graves' hyperthyroidism. CDR3s include the opening cysteine and the closing phenylalanine or tryptophan. The D gene is left open where the match is weak. Size values are once, few and many counts, or a class for expanded clones, and some rows have none.

j_call: TRBJ1-2; d_call: .; clone_size: many; v_call: TRBV20-1; cdr3_aa: CSVPTANYGYTF; cdr3_nt: TGCAGTGTACCCACAGCTAACTATGGCTACACCTTC
j_call: TRBJ1-5; d_call: .; clone_size: .; v_call: TRBV19; cdr3_aa: CASSAGSSQPQHF; cdr3_nt: TGTGCCAGTAGCGCAGGCAGCAGTCAGCCCCAGCATTTT
j_call: TRBJ2-7; d_call: TRBD2; clone_size: .; v_call: TRBV20-1; cdr3_aa: CSATPFAGVDEQYF; cdr3_nt: TGCAGTGCCACCCCCTTCGCGGGAGTAGACGAGCAGTACTTC
j_call: TRBJ1-5; d_call: .; clone_size: many; v_call: TRBV19; cdr3_aa: CASRGPGINQPQHF; cdr3_nt: TGTGCCAGTAGAGGACCGGGAATCAATCAGCCCCAGCATTTT
j_call: TRBJ1-5; d_call: .; clone_size: many; v_call: TRBV6-1; cdr3_aa: CASSGVTEQPQHF; cdr3_nt: TGTGCCAGCAGTGGGGTTACGGAGCAGCCCCAGCATTTT
j_call: TRBJ2-7; d_call: .; clone_size: .; v_call: TRBV2; cdr3_aa: CASVGTSTGYEQYF; cdr3_nt: TGTGCCAGCGTTGGGACCTCAACCGGTTACGAGCAGTACTTC
j_call: TRBJ2-7; d_call: TRBD2; clone_size: many; v_call: TRBV20-1; cdr3_aa: CSTLAGALDEQYF; cdr3_nt: TGCAGTACCTTAGCGGGAGCTCTTGACGAGCAGTACTTC
j_call: TRBJ1-5; d_call: .; clone_size: many; v_call: TRBV12-3/TRBV12-4; cdr3_aa: CASSSDLGNQPQHF; cdr3_nt: TGTGCCAGCAGTTCAGACCTGGGCAATCAGCCCCAGCATTTT
j_call: TRBJ2-7; d_call: .; clone_size: many; v_call: TRBV19; cdr3_aa: CASTSGLGVSYEQYF; cdr3_nt: TGTGCCAGTACCTCAGGACTGGGAGTAAGCTACGAGCAGTACTTC
j_call: TRBJ2-7; d_call: TRBD1; clone_size: few; v_call: TRBV29-1; cdr3_aa: CSVRAGGTYEQYF; cdr3_nt: TGCAGCGTTAGGGCAGGGGGTACCTACGAGCAGTACTTC
j_call: TRBJ2-7; d_call: TRBD1; clone_size: .; v_call: TRBV7-8; cdr3_aa: CASSLALAGGAYEQYF; cdr3_nt: TGTGCCAGCAGCTTAGCCCTGGCAGGGGGAGCCTACGAGCAGTACTTC
j_call: TRBJ1-1; d_call: TRBD1; clone_size: many; v_call: TRBV20-1; cdr3_aa: CSARSRDRVLLRTEAFF; cdr3_nt: TGCAGTGCTAGATCCCGGGACAGGGTATTATTGAGGACTGAAGCTTTCTTT
j_call: TRBJ2-5; d_call: .; clone_size: .; v_call: TRBV7-9; cdr3_aa: CASSLGSTGETQYF; cdr3_nt: TGTGCCAGCAGCTTAGGGTCAACTGGGGAGACCCAGTACTTC
j_call: TRBJ1-4; d_call: .; clone_size: many; v_call: TRBV7-2; cdr3_aa: CASSTGWGTGSIEKLFF; cdr3_nt: TGTGCCAGCAGCACTGGGTGGGGAACGGGCTCTATCGAAAAACTGTTTTTT
j_call: TRBJ1-2; d_call: TRBD1; clone_size: .; v_call: TRBV6-2/TRBV6-3; cdr3_aa: CASSIPGQPYGYTF; cdr3_nt: TGTGCCAGCAGTATACCGGGACAGCCTTATGGCTACACCTTC
j_call: TRBJ1-2; d_call: .; clone_size: many; v_call: TRBV20-1; cdr3_aa: CSARFGGLYGYTF; cdr3_nt: TGCAGTGCTAGGTTTGGGGGGCTGTATGGCTACACCTTC
j_call: TRBJ2-2; d_call: TRBD2; clone_size: few; v_call: TRBV24-1; cdr3_aa: CASSAVAGRTGELFF; cdr3_nt: TGTGCCAGCAGCGCCGTAGCGGGGCGCACCGGGGAGCTGTTTTTT
j_call: TRBJ1-1; d_call: .; clone_size: .; v_call: TRBV20-1; cdr3_aa: CSANREGRLYTEAFF; cdr3_nt: TGCAGTGCGAACAGGGAGGGACGGTTGTACACTGAAGCTTTCTTT
j_call: TRBJ1-1; d_call: .; clone_size: .; v_call: TRBV5-5; cdr3_aa: CASRWAIHRTEAFF; cdr3_nt: TGTGCCAGCAGGTGGGCAATCCACCGCACTGAAGCTTTCTTT
j_call: TRBJ2-7; d_call: TRBD1; clone_size: many; v_call: TRBV5-1; cdr3_aa: CASSTGDRGYEQYF; cdr3_nt: TGCGCCAGCAGCACAGGGGACAGGGGCTACGAGCAGTACTTC
j_call: TRBJ2-2; d_call: .; clone_size: many; v_call: TRBV29-1; cdr3_aa: CSVEVANTGELFF; cdr3_nt: TGCAGCGTTGAGGTGGCGAACACCGGGGAGCTGTTTTTT
j_call: TRBJ2-5; d_call: TRBD2; clone_size: .; v_call: TRBV7-6; cdr3_aa: CASSLSGTSGETQYF; cdr3_nt: TGTGCCAGCAGCCTATCCGGGACTAGCGGAGAGACCCAGTACTTC
j_call: TRBJ1-4; d_call: .; clone_size: .; v_call: TRBV27; cdr3_aa: CASRGWGEKLFF; cdr3_nt: TGTGCCAGCAGGGGATGGGGAGAAAAACTGTTTTTT
j_call: TRBJ2-7; d_call: .; clone_size: many; v_call: TRBV4-1; cdr3_aa: CASSQPRRNPYEQYF; cdr3_nt: TGCGCCAGCAGCCAACCCCGACGGAACCCCTACGAGCAGTACTTC
j_call: TRBJ2-7; d_call: .; clone_size: few; v_call: TRBV18; cdr3_aa: CASSPMGPSYYEQYF; cdr3_nt: TGTGCCAGCTCACCAATGGGACCTTCCTATTACGAGCAGTACTTC
j_call: TRBJ1-2; d_call: .; clone_size: many; v_call: TRBV4-1; cdr3_aa: CASSQGLKGNYGYTF; cdr3_nt: TGCGCCAGCAGCCAAGGACTAAAAGGGAACTATGGCTACACCTTC
j_call: TRBJ2-3; d_call: TRBD2; clone_size: .; v_call: TRBV3-1; cdr3_aa: CASSRGGGSDTQYF; cdr3_nt: TGTGCCAGCAGCCGTGGCGGGGGGTCAGATACGCAGTATTTT
j_call: TRBJ2-7; d_call: TRBD2; clone_size: many; v_call: TRBV19; cdr3_aa: CASRPGTSGNEQYF; cdr3_nt: TGTGCCAGTAGACCGGGGACTAGCGGGAACGAGCAGTACTTC
j_call: TRBJ2-3; d_call: .; clone_size: once; v_call: TRBV7-8; cdr3_aa: CASSPHPLLGSTDTQYF; cdr3_nt: TGTGCCAGCAGCCCTCATCCCCTACTAGGAAGCACAGATACGCAGTATTTT
j_call: TRBJ1-2; d_call: TRBD1; clone_size: .; v_call: TRBV20-1; cdr3_aa: CSATRQGGAEVSGYTF; cdr3_nt: TGCAGTGCTACCAGACAGGGAGGAGCCGAGGTATCTGGCTACACCTTC
j_call: TRBJ1-1; d_call: TRBD1; clone_size: many; v_call: TRBV24-1; cdr3_aa: CATSDSGQGATEAFF; cdr3_nt: TGTGCCACCAGTGATTCAGGACAGGGCGCCACTGAAGCTTTCTTT
j_call: TRBJ2-7; d_call: TRBD2; clone_size: many; v_call: TRBV6-2/TRBV6-3; cdr3_aa: CASSYSGGTYEQYF; cdr3_nt: TGTGCCAGCAGTTACTCGGGGGGGACCTACGAGCAGTACTTC
j_call: TRBJ1-5; d_call: .; clone_size: .; v_call: TRBV6-4; cdr3_aa: CASSEGQSYSNQPQHF; cdr3_nt: TGTGCCAGCAGTGAAGGACAGTCATATAGCAATCAGCCCCAGCATTTT
j_call: TRBJ2-3; d_call: .; clone_size: few; v_call: TRBV24-1; cdr3_aa: CATSAHGADTQYF; cdr3_nt: TGTGCCACCTCAGCCCACGGGGCAGATACGCAGTATTTT
j_call: TRBJ2-5; d_call: TRBD2; clone_size: many; v_call: TRBV24-1; cdr3_aa: CATSDPRGLAGDVDRPQETQYF; cdr3_nt: TGTGCCACCAGTGACCCTCGCGGCCTAGCGGGAGATGTTGACCGCCCCCAAGAGACCCAGTACTTC
j_call: TRBJ2-7; d_call: TRBD1; clone_size: .; v_call: TRBV20-1; cdr3_aa: CSATTGTGYEQYF; cdr3_nt: TGCAGTGCTACCACCGGGACAGGCTACGAGCAGTACTTC
j_call: TRBJ2-7; d_call: .; clone_size: few; v_call: TRBV12-3/TRBV12-4; cdr3_aa: CASNTARREQYF; cdr3_nt: TGTGCCAGCAATACCGCTAGACGCGAGCAGTACTTC
j_call: TRBJ1-5; d_call: .; clone_size: many; v_call: TRBV5-1; cdr3_aa: CASSLLPGISNQPQHF; cdr3_nt: TGCGCCAGCAGCTTGCTCCCAGGGATTAGCAATCAGCCCCAGCATTTT
j_call: TRBJ2-1; d_call: TRBD2; clone_size: .; v_call: TRBV20-1; cdr3_aa: CSARGGSREGYNEQFF; cdr3_nt: TGCAGTGCTAGAGGCGGGAGTAGGGAGGGCTACAATGAGCAGTTCTTC
j_call: TRBJ1-1; d_call: TRBD1; clone_size: .; v_call: TRBV7-2; cdr3_aa: CASSLGGQVTEAFF; cdr3_nt: TGTGCCAGCAGCTTAGGGGGACAGGTGACTGAAGCTTTCTTT
j_call: TRBJ2-5; d_call: TRBD1; clone_size: once; v_call: TRBV24-1; cdr3_aa: CATSDLGGQNQETQYF; cdr3_nt: TGTGCCACCAGTGATTTAGGGGGACAGAACCAAGAGACCCAGTACTTC
j_call: TRBJ2-1; d_call: .; clone_size: .; v_call: TRBV20-1; cdr3_aa: CSARDGGNEQFF; cdr3_nt: TGCAGTGCTAGAGATGGCGGGAATGAGCAGTTCTTC
j_call: TRBJ2-1; d_call: TRBD2; clone_size: .; v_call: TRBV20-1; cdr3_aa: CSARDKGTSGSGEQFF; cdr3_nt: TGCAGTGCTAGAGATAAAGGGACTAGCGGGAGCGGCGAGCAGTTCTTC
j_call: TRBJ2-6; d_call: TRBD2; clone_size: .; v_call: TRBV7-2; cdr3_aa: CASSQAGLAGSGANVLTF; cdr3_nt: TGTGCCAGCAGCCAAGCCGGACTAGCGGGCTCTGGGGCCAACGTCCTGACTTTC
j_call: TRBJ1-1; d_call: .; clone_size: many; v_call: TRBV20-1; cdr3_aa: CSARVGAPNTEAFF; cdr3_nt: TGCAGTGCTAGAGTGGGGGCCCCGAACACTGAAGCTTTCTTT
j_call: TRBJ1-1; d_call: .; clone_size: many; v_call: TRBV12-3/TRBV12-4; cdr3_aa: CASSLILTEAFF; cdr3_nt: TGTGCCAGCAGTTTGATTTTAACTGAAGCTTTCTTT
j_call: TRBJ2-7; d_call: TRBD2; clone_size: .; v_call: TRBV6-6; cdr3_aa: CAGSASGGPSYEQYF; cdr3_nt: TGTGCCGGCAGTGCTTCGGGGGGTCCCTCCTACGAGCAGTACTTC
j_call: TRBJ1-2; d_call: .; clone_size: .; v_call: TRBV7-8; cdr3_aa: CASSLASGPGYTF; cdr3_nt: TGTGCCAGCAGCCTCGCATCTGGACCTGGCTACACCTTC
j_call: TRBJ1-6; d_call: .; clone_size: once; v_call: TRBV11-3; cdr3_aa: CASSQVAGGESPLHF; cdr3_nt: TGTGCCAGCAGCCAAGTAGCGGGAGGTGAATCACCCCTCCACTTT
j_call: TRBJ1-2; d_call: .; clone_size: .; v_call: TRBV10-3; cdr3_aa: CAIREATARVVF; cdr3_nt: TGTGCCATACGCGAGGCAACAGCCAGGGTGGTCTTC
j_call: TRBJ2-3; d_call: TRBD1; clone_size: few; v_call: TRBV7-7; cdr3_aa: CASSPQGLSTDTQYF; cdr3_nt: TGTGCTAGCAGTCCACAGGGGCTTAGCACAGATACGCAGTATTTT
j_call: TRBJ1-4; d_call: .; clone_size: many; v_call: TRBV7-2; cdr3_aa: CASMTANEKLFF; cdr3_nt: TGTGCCAGCATGACGGCTAATGAAAAACTGTTTTTT
j_call: TRBJ1-4; d_call: .; clone_size: few; v_call: TRBV19; cdr3_aa: CASSIRRGLNEKLFF; cdr3_nt: TGTGCCAGTAGTATCCGGCGGGGGCTCAATGAAAAACTGTTTTTT
j_call: TRBJ1-1; d_call: TRBD1; clone_size: few; v_call: TRBV6-1; cdr3_aa: CASSTPPDRVTTEAFF; cdr3_nt: TGTGCCAGCAGTACCCCTCCGGACAGGGTCACTACTGAAGCTTTCTTT
j_call: TRBJ2-7; d_call: .; clone_size: many; v_call: TRBV12-3/TRBV12-4; cdr3_aa: CASSLAHPISYEQYF; cdr3_nt: TGTGCCAGCAGTTTAGCACACCCAATTTCCTACGAGCAGTACTTC
j_call: TRBJ1-2; d_call: .; clone_size: .; v_call: TRBV7-9; cdr3_aa: CASRYAAGTNGYTF; cdr3_nt: TGTGCCAGCAGGTATGCCGCGGGGACAAACGGCTACACCTTC
j_call: TRBJ1-5; d_call: TRBD1; clone_size: .; v_call: TRBV27; cdr3_aa: CASRRTGGGHQPQHF; cdr3_nt: TGTGCCAGCAGGCGAACAGGGGGGGGACATCAGCCCCAGCATTTT
j_call: TRBJ2-5; d_call: .; clone_size: many; v_call: TRBV12-3/TRBV12-4; cdr3_aa: CASSFSRTQETQYF; cdr3_nt: TGTGCCAGCAGCTTCTCCAGAACCCAAGAGACCCAGTACTTC
j_call: TRBJ2-7; d_call: .; clone_size: many; v_call: TRBV19; cdr3_aa: CASSLHFRTTYEQYF; cdr3_nt: TGTGCCAGTAGTCTACACTTCAGGACTACCTACGAGCAGTACTTC
j_call: TRBJ2-2; d_call: TRBD2; clone_size: .; v_call: TRBV5-1; cdr3_aa: CASSPGTSGSIDGELFF; cdr3_nt: TGTGCCAGCTCCCCAGGGACTAGCGGGAGTATTGACGGGGAGCTGTTTTTT